The sequence of this TCR beta chain was determined in a study of shared clonotypes between healthy human individuals. This clone has only one observation. V was pared by 10 bases and J by 2 bases, with 15 bases between. The CDR3 has 14 amino acids. Germline loops: CDR1 LNHDA, CDR2 SQIVND (reference sequence). CD4+ cells yielded CD45RA+ naive and CD45RA-negative memory subsets. Sequencing was performed with immunoSEQ multiplex PCR; in TCRdb, only in-frame clones are kept and a portion is missing. The sample gives 2 million to 2.5 million clones, more than 90% of which show up once; more than 0.1% is in the top ten.

This chain connects TRBV19 to TRBJ1-5; D possibly corresponds to TRBD1 (5 bases). Material for sequencing was naive CD4+ T cells sorted from blood. Subset of the sample: CD45RA+ positively selected. This receptor was obtained from a man aged 18 to 30 in good health. In DNA form, the CDR3 reads TGTGCCACCAAGAACCGGGACCGCAATCAGCCCCAGCATTTT. This encodes CATKNRDRNQPQHF. Together with reference TRBV19 and TRBJ1-5, the CDR3 gives the full variable domain: DGGITQSPKYLFRKEGQNVTLSCEQNLNHDAMYWYRQDPGQGLRLIYYSQIVNDFQKGDIAEGYSVSREKKESFPLTVTSAQKNPTAFYLCATKNRDRNQPQHFGDGTRLSIL.